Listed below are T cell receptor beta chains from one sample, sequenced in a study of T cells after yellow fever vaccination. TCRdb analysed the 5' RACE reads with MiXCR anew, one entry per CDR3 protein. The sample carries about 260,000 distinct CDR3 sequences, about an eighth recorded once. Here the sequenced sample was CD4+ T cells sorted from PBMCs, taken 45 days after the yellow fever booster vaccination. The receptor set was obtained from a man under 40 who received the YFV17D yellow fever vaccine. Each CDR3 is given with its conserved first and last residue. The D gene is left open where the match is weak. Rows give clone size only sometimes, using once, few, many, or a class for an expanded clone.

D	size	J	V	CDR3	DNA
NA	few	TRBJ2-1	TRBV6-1	CASSPYRGGNEQFF	TGTGCCAGCAGCCCATACAGGGGAGGCAATGAGCAGTTCTTC
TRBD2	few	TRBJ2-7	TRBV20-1	CSARGLAGAQVYEQYF	TGCAGTGCTAGAGGACTAGCGGGAGCGCAGGTCTACGAGCAGTACTTC
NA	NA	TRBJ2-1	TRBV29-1	CSVATIGEQFF	TGCAGCGTTGCTACCATTGGTGAGCAGTTCTTC
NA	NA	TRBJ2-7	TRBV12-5	CASATPGEQYF	TGTGCTAGTGCTACCCCGGGCGAGCAGTACTTC
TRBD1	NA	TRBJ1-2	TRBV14	CASSQDMDRGISYTF	TGTGCCAGCAGCCAAGATATGGACAGGGGTATTAGCTACACCTTC
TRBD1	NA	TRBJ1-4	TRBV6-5	CASSYRQTGGRDEKLFF	TGTGCCAGCAGTTACCGCCAGACAGGGGGCCGGGATGAAAAACTGTTTTTT
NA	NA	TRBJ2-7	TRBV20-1	CSAQGGGSYEQYF	TGCAGTGCCCAAGGGGGGGGGTCCTACGAGCAGTACTTC
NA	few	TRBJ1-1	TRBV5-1	CASSPGHTEAFF	TGCGCCAGCAGCCCGGGACACACTGAAGCTTTCTTT
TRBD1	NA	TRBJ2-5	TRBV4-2	CASSQITGGETQYF	TGTGCCAGCAGCCAAATAACAGGGGGCGAGACCCAGTACTTC
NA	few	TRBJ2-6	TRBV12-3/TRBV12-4	CASSLLTGTGANVLTF	TGTGCCAGCAGTCTCCTGACAGGTACTGGGGCCAACGTCCTGACTTTC
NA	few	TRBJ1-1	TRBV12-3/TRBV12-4	CASSLEGPNTEALF	TGTGCCAGCAGTTTGGAGGGGCCGAACACTGAAGCTCTCTTT
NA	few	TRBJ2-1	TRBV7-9	CASSAEDNEQFF	TGTGCCAGCAGCGCCGAGGACAATGAGCAGTTCTTC
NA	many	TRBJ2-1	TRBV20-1	CSARGLTNEQFF	TGCAGTGCTCGGGGTCTTACCAATGAGCAGTTCTTC
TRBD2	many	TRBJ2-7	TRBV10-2	CASMVGREYEQYF	TGCGCCAGCATGGTCGGGAGGGAATACGAGCAGTACTTC
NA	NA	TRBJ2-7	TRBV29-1	CSVRNREDYEQYF	TGCAGCGTTCGGAACAGGGAGGACTACGAGCAGTACTTC
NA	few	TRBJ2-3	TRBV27	CASSFPGTPQYF	TGTGCCAGCAGTTTTCCCGGGACTCCGCAGTATTTT
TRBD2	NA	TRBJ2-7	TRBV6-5	CASSYTTSGVSSYEQYF	TGTGCCAGCAGTTACACGACTAGCGGGGTTAGCTCCTACGAGCAGTACTTC